This paragraph reports one T cell receptor beta chain. This clone was seen a handful of times. No cognate antigen has been identified for it. Base quality data are lacking; no much larger clone is found one base away. The data were obtained in a study of blood T cell repertoires in COVID-19 (dated by TCRdb to 2020 to 2021). As for the study more broadly: The collaborator samples originated in the United States, Italy and Spain and spanned the acute and convalescent phases of COVID-19. The repertoires were released in a freely available public database meant as a resource for research on the immune response to SARS-CoV-2. The material from the prospective study consisted of cDNA or gDNA derived from T cells, B-cell-depleted T cells, or PBMCs. HLA class I and class II types, where available, came from metadata supplied by the sample provider rather than from assay-based typing. The dataset comprised deeply sampled blood TCRbeta repertoires from subjects exposed to, actively infected with, or recovered from COVID-19. Samples were obtained from the ongoing ImmuneRACE study (first 160 participants) and from about 1,300 subjects provided by 6 global collaborators. Nearly every sample came with metadata listing a de-identified subject ID, COVID-19 status, age in years and sex. The study at large found these results: The amount of clinical and demographic metadata varied by source and participant and was provided uncurated.

There are 12 amino acids in the CDR3, from cysteine to phenylalanine inclusive. Only the CDR3 DNA is retained, 36 bases long and in frame from the first base. V gives up 4 bases and J gives up 8 bases, and the segment between their germline ends measures 14 bases. CDR1 is given as GTSNPN and CDR2 as SVGIG, both from the germline V gene (reference sequence). The immunoSEQ Assay, a bias-controlled multiplex PCR, was used to amplify TCRbeta CDR3 regions from genomic DNA. As for the authors' bioinformatics: Within the assay, amplification of reference gene primers was used to estimate how many nucleated cells each sample contained. To quantify the absolute abundance of each unique TCRbeta CDR3 rearrangement, sequence reads were collapsed and filtered. For each sample, productive Simpson clonality was calculated by taking the square root of Simpson's diversity index across productive rearrangements. Not all clones reach the TCRdb copy of this immuneACCESS table, which keeps in-frame sequences only. Checked studies attribute under half of the gap to unresolved V genes and leave the rest unexplained. The DNA was the basis for D and trimming; V, J and clone size are from that table. The sample yields about 170,000 clones; 80% to 90% were counted once. 1.6% of the sample is in the top ten clones.

Whole blood was collected in K2EDTA tubes by collaborating institutions according to the institutions' own protocols. For TCRbeta analysis, collaborator samples were shipped as frozen whole blood, as isolated PBMCs, or as DNA extracted from either sample type. Sequenced sample: peripheral blood. This TCR derives from a woman between 50 and 59 years old with acute or convalescent COVID-19. The rearrangement combines TRBV30 with TRBJ1-1; the D gene identity is not certain. Read as DNA, the sequence is TGTGCCTGGACCCCTTACCGGGGAGAAGCTTTCTTT. Translation gives CAWTPYRGEAFF. This CDR3, with the reference TRBV30 and TRBJ1-1 proteins standing in past its ends, gives the full variable domain SQTIHQWPATLVQPVGSPLSLECTVEGTSNPNLYWYRQAAGRGLQLLFYSVGIGQISSEVPQNLSASRPQDRQFILSSKKLLLSDSGFYLCAWTPYRGEAFFGQGTRLTVV.